The 8 T cell receptor beta chains listed next were all sequenced from one sample in a study of blood T cell repertoires in COVID-19. Data came from immunoSEQ multiplex PCR; TCRdb stores just in-frame clones and leaves some out. Of 130,000 or so clones detected, 70% to 90% appear once; the ten largest clones hold around 2.1%. Sequencing was done on a sample of peripheral blood. These receptors originate from a man aged 65 to 79 with active COVID-19.

V usage is TRBV5-1 and J usage is TRBJ2-1; 10 bases map to TRBD2. The CDR3 has 15 residues. With V trimmed by 2 bases and J by 14 bases, 13 bases remained unmatched. CDR1 SGHRS and CDR2 YFSETQ come from the germline V gene. The CDR3 DNA follows: TGCGCCAGCAGCTTTATGGCTAGCGGGAGTCCGAGGGAGTTCTTC. Translating it yields CASSFMASGSPREFF.

The chain couples TRBV19 to TRBJ2-1; maybe TRBD1 (7 bases). There are 15 residues in the CDR3. Germline V gene data show CDR1 as LNHDA and CDR2 as SQIVND (reference sequence). V was cut by 3 bases and J by 5 bases, with 14 bases left in between. For the CDR3, the DNA is TGTGCCAGTAGTATGGGGCAGGGGGGAGACAATGAGCAGTTCTTC. This gives the protein CASSMGQGGDNEQFF.

The V gene is TRBV12-5, the J gene TRBJ1-5; perhaps TRBD1 as D (5 bases). CDR3 length: 15 residues. V lost 7 bases and J lost 3, with 16 bases in between. From germline, CDR1 is LGHNT and CDR2 FRNRAP. The CDR3 nucleotides read TGTGCTAGTGTCTGCGGGGGGAGGGCCAATCAGCCCCAGCATTTT. Residues: CASVCGGRANQPQHF.

In nucleotides, the CDR3 is TGTGCCAGCAGCGAGGAGGTCCGAGGAGATACGCAGTATTTT. This translates into CASSEEVRGDTQYF. The chain has TRBV9 and TRBJ2-3; weak D call: TRBD2 (5 bases). CDR3 length: 14 residues. The V end was cut by 3 bases, the J end by 5 bases, with 13 bases between. Germline loops: CDR1 SGDLS, CDR2 YYNGEE.

This chain uses TRBV7-9 with TRBJ2-7, with a tentative D call TRBD1 (6 bases). Trimming left V 5 bases short and J 2 bases short, with 13 bases between. Germline-derived CDR1 and CDR2 are SEHNR and FQNEAQ (reference sequence). The CDR3 consists of 14 residues. Here the CDR3 DNA reads TGTGCCAGCAGCGACAGGACGCCCGCCTACGAGCAGTACTTC. Its protein is CASSDRTPAYEQYF.

The rearrangement uses TRBV23-1 and TRBJ2-1, with 10 bases matching TRBD2. TRBV23-1 is an ORF for which the function is uncertain. The length of the CDR3 is 18 residues. The junction had 9 bases not matched to a gene; V was cut back by 0 bases and J by 4 bases. The CDR3 loop is CASSQSQASGRPYNEQFF. CDR3 DNA: TGCGCCAGCAGTCAATCGCAGGCTAGCGGGAGACCTTACAATGAGCAGTTCTTC.

The chain uses TRBV7-2 and TRBJ2-2; 11 bases are a match to TRBD2. CDR3 length: 16 residues. V lost 5 bases and J lost 6; bases outside the gene matches: 8. Germline values: CDR1 SGHTA, CDR2 FQGNSA. Here the CDR3 DNA reads TGTGCCAGCAGCCCCGATAGCGGGAGGGCCCCCGGGGAGCTGTTTTTT. Its translation is CASSPDSGRAPGELFF. Filled out from reference TRBV7-2 and TRBJ2-2, the complete variable domain reads GAGVSQSPSNKVTEKGKDVELRCDPISGHTALYWYRQSLGQGLEFLIYFQGNSAPDKSGLPSDRFSAERTGGSVSTLTIQRTQQEDSAVYLCASSPDSGRAPGELFFGEGSRLTVL.

The chain recombines TRBV30 with TRBJ2-5; 11 bases match TRBD2. Trimming took 1 base from V and 8 from J; bases not matched to a gene: 15. Germline values: CDR1 GTSNPN, CDR2 SVGIG (reference sequence). The CDR3 extends over 17 amino acids. The CDR3 DNA reads as TGTGCCTGGAGTGAATCCTTACTAGCGGGGGAGACCAGCACCCAGTACTTC. Residues: CAWSESLLAGETSTQYF.